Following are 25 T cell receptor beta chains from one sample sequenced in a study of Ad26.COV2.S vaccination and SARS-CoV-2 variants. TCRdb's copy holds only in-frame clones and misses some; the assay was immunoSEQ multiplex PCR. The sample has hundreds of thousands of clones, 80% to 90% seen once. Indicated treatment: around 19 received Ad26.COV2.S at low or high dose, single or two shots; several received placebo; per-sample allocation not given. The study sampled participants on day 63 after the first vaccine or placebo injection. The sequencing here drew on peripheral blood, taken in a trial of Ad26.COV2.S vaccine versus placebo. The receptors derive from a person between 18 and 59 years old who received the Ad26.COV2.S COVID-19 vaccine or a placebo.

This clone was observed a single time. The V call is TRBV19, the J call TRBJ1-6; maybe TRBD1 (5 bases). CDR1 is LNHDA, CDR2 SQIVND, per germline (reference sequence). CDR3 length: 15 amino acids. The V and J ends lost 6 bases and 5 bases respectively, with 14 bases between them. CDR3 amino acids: CASRRGYYDNSPLHF. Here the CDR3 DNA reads TGTGCCAGTAGGAGGGGATATTATGATAATTCACCCCTCCACTTT. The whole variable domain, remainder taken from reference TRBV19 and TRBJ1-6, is DGGITQSPKYLFRKEGQNVTLSCEQNLNHDAMYWYRQDPGQGLRLIYYSQIVNDFQKGDIAEGYSVSREKKESFPLTVTSAQKNPTAFYLCASRRGYYDNSPLHFGNGTRLTVT.

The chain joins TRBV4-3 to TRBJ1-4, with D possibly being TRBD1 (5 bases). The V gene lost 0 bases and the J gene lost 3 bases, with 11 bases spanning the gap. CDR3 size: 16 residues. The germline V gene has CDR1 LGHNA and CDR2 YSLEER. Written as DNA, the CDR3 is TGCGCCAGCAGCCAAGATTGGGGGATCGCTAATGAAAAACTGTTTTTT. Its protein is CASSQDWGIANEKLFF.

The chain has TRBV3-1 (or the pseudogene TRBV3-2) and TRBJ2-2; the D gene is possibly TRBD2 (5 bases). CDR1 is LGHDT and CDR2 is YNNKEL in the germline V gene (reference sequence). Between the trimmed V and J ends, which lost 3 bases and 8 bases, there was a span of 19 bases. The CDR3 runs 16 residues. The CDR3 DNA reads TGTGCCAGCAGCCAGGCTTCCTTGCCGGGAAGTGGGGAGCTGTTTTTT. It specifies CASSQASLPGSGELFF.

CDR3 in amino acids: CASSPQPGLSYEQYF. The CDR3 DNA reads as TGTGCCAGCAGCCCTCAGCCGGGACTCTCCTACGAGCAGTACTTC. The genes are TRBV11-3 and TRBJ2-7, with a possible D match to TRBD2 (6 bases). Germline CDR1 and CDR2: SGHNT and YENEEA. V gave up 5 bases and J gave up 0 bases, with 14 bases separating them. This CDR3 comprises 15 residues.

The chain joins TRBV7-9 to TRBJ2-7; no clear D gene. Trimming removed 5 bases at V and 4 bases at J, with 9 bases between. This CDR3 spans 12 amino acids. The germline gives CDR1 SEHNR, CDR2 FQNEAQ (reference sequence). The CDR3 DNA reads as TGTGCCAGCAGCAGTGACAAGTACGAGCAGTACTTC. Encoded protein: CASSSDKYEQYF.

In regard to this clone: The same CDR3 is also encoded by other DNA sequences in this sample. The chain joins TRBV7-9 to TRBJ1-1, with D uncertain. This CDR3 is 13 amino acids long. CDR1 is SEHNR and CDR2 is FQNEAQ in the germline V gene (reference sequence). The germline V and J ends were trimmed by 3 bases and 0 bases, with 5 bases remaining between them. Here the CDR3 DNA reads TGTGCCAGCAGCTTGGTGGTGAACACTGAAGCTTTCTTT. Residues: CASSLVVNTEAFF.

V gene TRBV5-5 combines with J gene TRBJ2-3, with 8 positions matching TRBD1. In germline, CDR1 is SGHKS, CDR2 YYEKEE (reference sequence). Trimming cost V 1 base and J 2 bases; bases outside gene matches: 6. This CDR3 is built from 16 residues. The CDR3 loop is CASSLRTGTSTDTQYF. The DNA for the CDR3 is TGTGCCAGCAGCTTGCGGACAGGGACATCCACAGATACGCAGTATTTT.

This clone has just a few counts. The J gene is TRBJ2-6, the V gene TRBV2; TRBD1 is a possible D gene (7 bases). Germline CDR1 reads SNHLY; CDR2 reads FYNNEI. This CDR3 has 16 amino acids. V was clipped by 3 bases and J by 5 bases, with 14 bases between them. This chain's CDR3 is CASSDLDRDWANVLTF. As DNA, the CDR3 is TGTGCCAGCAGTGACCTAGACAGGGACTGGGCCAACGTCCTGACTTTC.

The chain's CDR3 is CASSEGKGLREAFF. DNA for the CDR3: TGTGCCAGCAGTGAAGGGAAAGGGCTGCGTGAAGCTTTCTTT. This chain connects TRBV2 to TRBJ1-1; D is uncertain. The CDR3 runs 14 residues. V was cut by 1 base and J by 7 bases, with 13 bases left in between. Germline CDR1 SNHLY, CDR2 FYNNEI.

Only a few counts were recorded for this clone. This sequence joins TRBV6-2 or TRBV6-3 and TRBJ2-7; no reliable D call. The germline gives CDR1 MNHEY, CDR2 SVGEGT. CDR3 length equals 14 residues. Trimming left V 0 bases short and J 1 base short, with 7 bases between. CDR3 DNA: TGTGCCAGCAGTTACTCGACCCAGTCCTACGAGCAGTACTTC. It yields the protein CASSYSTQSYEQYF.

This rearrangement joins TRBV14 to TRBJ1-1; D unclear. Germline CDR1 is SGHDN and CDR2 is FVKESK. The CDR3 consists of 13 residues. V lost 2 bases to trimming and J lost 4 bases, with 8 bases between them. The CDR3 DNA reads TGTGCCAGCAGCCAATCAAGGCTCACTGAAGCTTTCTTT. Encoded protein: CASSQSRLTEAFF.

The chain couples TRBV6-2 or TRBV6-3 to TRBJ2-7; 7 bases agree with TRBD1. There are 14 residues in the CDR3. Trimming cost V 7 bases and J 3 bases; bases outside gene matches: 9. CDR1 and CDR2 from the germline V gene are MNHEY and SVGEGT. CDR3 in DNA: TGTGCCAGCACCCCGACAGGGTCCTTCTACGAGCAGTACTTC. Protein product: CASTPTGSFYEQYF.

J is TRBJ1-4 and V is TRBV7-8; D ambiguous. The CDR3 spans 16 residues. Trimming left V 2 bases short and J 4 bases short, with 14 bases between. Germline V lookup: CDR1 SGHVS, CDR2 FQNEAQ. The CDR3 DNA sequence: TGTGCCAGCAGCTTAAGCAGGTTTGGGGATAATGAAAAACTGTTTTTT. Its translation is CASSLSRFGDNEKLFF.

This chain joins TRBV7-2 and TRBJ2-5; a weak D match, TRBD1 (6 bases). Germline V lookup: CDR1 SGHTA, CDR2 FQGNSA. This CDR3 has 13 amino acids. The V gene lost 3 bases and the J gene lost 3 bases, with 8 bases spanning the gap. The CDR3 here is CASSLPGEETQYF. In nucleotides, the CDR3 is TGTGCCAGCAGCTTGCCAGGGGAAGAGACCCAGTACTTC.

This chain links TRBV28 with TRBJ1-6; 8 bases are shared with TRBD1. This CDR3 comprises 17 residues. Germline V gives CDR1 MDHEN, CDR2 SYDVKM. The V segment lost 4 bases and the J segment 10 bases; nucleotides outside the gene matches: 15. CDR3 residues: CASSSPSLQGVGSPLHF. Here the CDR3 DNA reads TGTGCCAGCAGTTCCCCGTCTTTACAGGGGGTAGGCTCACCCCTCCACTTT.

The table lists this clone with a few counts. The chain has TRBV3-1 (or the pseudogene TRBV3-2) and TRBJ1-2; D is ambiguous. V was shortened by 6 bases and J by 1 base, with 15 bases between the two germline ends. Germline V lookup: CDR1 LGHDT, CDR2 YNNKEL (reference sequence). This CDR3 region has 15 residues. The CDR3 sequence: CASSPGLHLNYGYTF. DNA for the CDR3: TGTGCCAGCAGTCCAGGTCTACATCTTAACTATGGCTACACCTTC.

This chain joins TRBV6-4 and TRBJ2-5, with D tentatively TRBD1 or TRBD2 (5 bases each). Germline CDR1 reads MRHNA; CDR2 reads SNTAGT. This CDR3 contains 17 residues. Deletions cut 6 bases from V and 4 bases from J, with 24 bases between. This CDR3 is CASRTGPFKGWGETQYF. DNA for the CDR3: TGTGCCAGCAGGACGGGGCCTTTCAAGGGGTGGGGAGAGACCCAGTACTTC.

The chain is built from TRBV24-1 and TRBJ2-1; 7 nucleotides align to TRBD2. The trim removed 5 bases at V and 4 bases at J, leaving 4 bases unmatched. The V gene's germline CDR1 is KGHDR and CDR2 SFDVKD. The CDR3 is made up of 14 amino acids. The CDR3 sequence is CATSGGGRYNEQFF. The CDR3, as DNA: TGTGCCACCAGTGGGGGAGGGCGATACAATGAGCAGTTCTTC.

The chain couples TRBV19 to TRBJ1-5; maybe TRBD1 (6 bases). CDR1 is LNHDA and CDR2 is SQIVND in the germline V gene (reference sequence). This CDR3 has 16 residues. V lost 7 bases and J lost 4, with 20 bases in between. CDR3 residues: CASNLGGAGRNQPQHF. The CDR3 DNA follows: TGTGCCAGTAACCTAGGGGGGGCAGGGAGAAATCAGCCCCAGCATTTT.

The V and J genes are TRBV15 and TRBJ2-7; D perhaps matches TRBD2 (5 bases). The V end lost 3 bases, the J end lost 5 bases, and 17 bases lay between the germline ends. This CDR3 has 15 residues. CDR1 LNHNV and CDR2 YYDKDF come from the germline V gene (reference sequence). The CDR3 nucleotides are TGTGCCACCAGCAGGCAACTAGGGTTTACCGACGAGCAGTACTTC. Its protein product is CATSRQLGFTDEQYF.

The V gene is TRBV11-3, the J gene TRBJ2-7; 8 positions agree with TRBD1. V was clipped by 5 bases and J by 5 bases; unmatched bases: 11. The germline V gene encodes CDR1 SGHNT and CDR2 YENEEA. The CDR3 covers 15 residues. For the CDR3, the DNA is TGTGCCAGCAGCCCCAGATGGACAGGGATCCACGAGCAGTACTTC. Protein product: CASSPRWTGIHEQYF.

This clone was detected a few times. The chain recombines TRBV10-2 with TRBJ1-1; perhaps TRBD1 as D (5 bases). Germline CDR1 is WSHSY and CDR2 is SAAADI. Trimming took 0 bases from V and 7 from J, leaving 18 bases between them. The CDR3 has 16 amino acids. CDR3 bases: TGCGCCAGCAGTGAGTCGGGATGGGGGGTGGGAGATGAAGCTTTCTTT. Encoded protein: CASSESGWGVGDEAFF.

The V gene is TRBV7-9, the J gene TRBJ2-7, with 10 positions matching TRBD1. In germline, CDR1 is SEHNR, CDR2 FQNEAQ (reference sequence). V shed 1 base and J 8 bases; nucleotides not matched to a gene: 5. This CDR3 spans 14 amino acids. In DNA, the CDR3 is TGTGCCAGCAGCTTAGGGACAGGGGGGGAGAAGCAGTACTTC. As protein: CASSLGTGGEKQYF.

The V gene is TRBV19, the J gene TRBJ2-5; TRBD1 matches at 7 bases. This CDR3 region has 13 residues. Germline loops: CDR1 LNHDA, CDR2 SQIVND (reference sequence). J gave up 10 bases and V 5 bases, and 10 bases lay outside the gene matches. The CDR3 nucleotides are TGTGCCAGTAGTCTTACAGGGCAGGGGGACCAGTACTTC. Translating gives CASSLTGQGDQYF. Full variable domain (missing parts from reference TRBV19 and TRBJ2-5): DGGITQSPKYLFRKEGQNVTLSCEQNLNHDAMYWYRQDPGQGLRLIYYSQIVNDFQKGDIAEGYSVSREKKESFPLTVTSAQKNPTAFYLCASSLTGQGDQYFGPGTRLLVL.

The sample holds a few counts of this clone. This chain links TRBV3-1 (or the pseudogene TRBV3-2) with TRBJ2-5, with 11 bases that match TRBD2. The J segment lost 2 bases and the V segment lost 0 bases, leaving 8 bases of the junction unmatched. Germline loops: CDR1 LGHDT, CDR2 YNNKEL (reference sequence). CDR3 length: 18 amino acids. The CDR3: CASSQDPSLAGGQETQYF. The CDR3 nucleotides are TGTGCCAGCAGCCAAGATCCGTCCCTAGCGGGAGGACAAGAGACCCAGTACTTC.